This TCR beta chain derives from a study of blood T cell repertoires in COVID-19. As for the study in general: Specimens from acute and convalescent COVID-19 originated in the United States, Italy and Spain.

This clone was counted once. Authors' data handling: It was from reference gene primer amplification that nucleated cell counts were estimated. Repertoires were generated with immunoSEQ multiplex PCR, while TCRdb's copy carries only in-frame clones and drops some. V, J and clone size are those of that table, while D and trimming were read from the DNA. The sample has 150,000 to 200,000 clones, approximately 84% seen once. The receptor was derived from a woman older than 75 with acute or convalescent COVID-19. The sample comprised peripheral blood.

Here the CDR3 DNA reads TGTGCCAGCAGTCAGATCACAGGGGGCACTGAAGCTTTCTTT. This encodes CASSQITGGTEAFF. V gene TRBV14 combines with J gene TRBJ1-1, with TRBD1 matching 8 bases. CDR1 is SGHDN and CDR2 is FVKESK in the germline V gene. J lost 4 bases, V lost 6 bases, and 7 bases had no gene match. CDR3 length: 14 amino acids.